Below are 24 T cell receptor beta chains sequenced from a single sample in a study of beta chain features in type 1 diabetes. General study points: Shortening of TCRB CDR3s, moderate but significant, appeared in all four CD4+ subsets of Type 1 diabetes patients.

The entirety of the isolated RNA underwent reverse transcription, so expressed TCRB transcripts were sequenced. Produced via immunoSEQ multiplex PCR; TCRdb's table is partial and in-frame only. The sample has about 170,000 clones; 7% to 9% are singletons. These receptors have no identified antigens. The sample comprised central memory CD4+ T cells from blood. Source of these receptors: a man aged 18 to 29 with type 1 diabetes.

This clone was counted a few times. The CDR3 sequence: CATSGGLAGVNTGELFF. CDR3 nucleotides: TGTGCCACCAGCGGAGGACTAGCGGGGGTGAACACCGGGGAGCTGTTTTTT. The V call is TRBV15, the J call TRBJ2-2, with 13 positions matching TRBD2. Unmatched junction bases numbered 4, after V lost 5 bases and J lost 1 base. CDR3 size: 17 residues. Per germline, CDR1 LNHNV and CDR2 YYDKDF (reference sequence).

The chain combines TRBV12-5 with TRBJ2-1; D remains unclear. Germline V gene sequence: CDR1 LGHNT, CDR2 FRNRAP. V gave up 3 bases and J gave up 8 bases, with 14 bases separating them. The CDR3 consists of 14 residues. The CDR3 nucleotides read TGTGCTAGTGGTTTCGGGTCCCTTATCGATGAGCAGTTCTTC. It encodes CASGFGSLIDEQFF.

This clone was recorded a few times. The chain carries TRBV4-1 and TRBJ1-2; 9 nucleotides match TRBD1. V dropped 3 bases and J dropped 10; count of bases not matched to a gene: 9. This CDR3 is built from 14 residues. CDR1 and CDR2 (germline): MGHRA, YSYEKL. In DNA form, the CDR3 reads TGCGCCAGCAGCCAGGAGGGACAGGGCTACGACTACACCTTC. Encoded protein: CASSQEGQGYDYTF.

CDR3 in amino acids: CASSLERRMSSGANVLTF. The CDR3 bases are TGTGCCAGCAGCTTAGAGCGGCGTATGAGCTCTGGGGCCAACGTCCTGACTTTC. This chain connects TRBV7-8 to TRBJ2-6, with D possibly matching TRBD2 (5 bases). The V end lost 1 base, the J end lost 0 bases, and 13 bases lay between the germline ends. There are 18 residues in the CDR3. The V gene's germline CDR1 is SGHVS and CDR2 FQNEAQ. Complete variable domain (other parts from reference TRBV7-8 and TRBJ2-6): GAGVSQSPRYKVAKRGQDVALRCDPISGHVSLFWYQQALGQGPEFLTYFQNEAQLDKSGLPSDRFFAERPEGSVSTLKIQRTQQEDSAVYLCASSLERRMSSGANVLTFGAGSRLTVL.

V is TRBV7-8 and J is TRBJ2-1; maybe TRBD1 (6 bases). The CDR3 totals 15 residues. V lost 3 bases and J 9 bases, leaving 18 bases between the germline ends. The germline CDR1 and CDR2 sequences are SGHVS and FQNEAQ. CDR3 DNA sequence: TGTGCCAGCAGCTTTACCCACCGACAGGCCGCTGAGCAGTTCTTC. Its translation: CASSFTHRQAAEQFF.

This clone was counted only a few times. V usage is TRBV7-9 and J usage is TRBJ2-7; 7 positions agree with TRBD2. The CDR3 totals 15 residues. V gave up 3 bases and J gave up 2 bases; unmatched junction bases: 7. Germline values: CDR1 SEHNR, CDR2 FQNEAQ (reference sequence). The CDR3 nucleotides are TGTGCCAGCAGCTTTGACGGACTAGGGACCTACGAGCAGTACTTC. It encodes CASSFDGLGTYEQYF.

This clone was recorded a few times. The V gene is TRBV28, the J gene TRBJ2-2; 8 bases agree with TRBD1. Germline CDR1 is MDHEN and CDR2 is SYDVKM. Unmatched junction bases numbered 10, after V lost 6 bases and J lost 7 bases. The CDR3 is made up of 15 amino acids. The CDR3 DNA reads as TGTGCCAGCAGCGGAGGACAGGGACTCAACGGGGAGCTGTTTTTT. Residues: CASSGGQGLNGELFF.

This clone was seen ten or more times. This rearrangement joins TRBV29-1 to TRBJ2-1, with a weak D call TRBD2 (6 bases). Germline V gene data show CDR1 as SQVTM and CDR2 as ANQGSEA. The ends were cut back, 4 bases at V and 12 bases at J, with 13 bases in the middle. The CDR3 runs to 11 residues. The DNA of the CDR3 is TGCAGCGTTGCTGGGACTCCTTTGCAGTTCTTC. It codes for CSVAGTPLQFF.

This clone was counted at least ten times. J is TRBJ2-5 and V is TRBV11-2; no firm D call. The CDR3 covers 12 residues. Between the trimmed V and J ends, which lost 0 bases and 5 bases, there was a span of 4 bases. Germline V CDR1 and CDR2: SGHAT, FQNNGV. In nucleotides, the CDR3 is TGTGCCAGCAGCTTAGATCGGGAGACCCAGTACTTC. Amino acid sequence: CASSLDRETQYF.

This chain links TRBV11-2 with TRBJ2-3; 7 bases are a match to TRBD1. Germline-derived CDR1 and CDR2 are SGHAT and FQNNGV. The CDR3 runs to 17 residues. V shed 5 bases and J 3 bases; nucleotides not matched to a gene: 14. The CDR3 is CASSPLGGQALTDTQYF. In DNA form, the CDR3 reads TGTGCCAGCAGCCCCCTCGGTGGACAGGCCTTAACAGATACGCAGTATTTT.

This clone has a count of ten or more. The gene calls are TRBV27 and TRBJ2-7; tentatively, D is TRBD1 (7 bases). The length of the CDR3 is 18 residues. Trimming took 6 bases from V and 6 from J, leaving 30 bases between them. CDR1 is MNHEY, CDR2 SMNVEV, per germline (reference sequence). Here the CDR3 reads CASSPPRGRQGGMGEQYF. Here the CDR3 DNA reads TGTGCCAGCAGCCCCCCTAGAGGGAGACAGGGAGGAATGGGCGAGCAGTACTTC.

The chain is built from TRBV18 and TRBJ2-5; possibly TRBD1 for D (6 bases). V lost 5 bases and J 1 base, leaving 17 bases between the germline ends. Germline CDR1 is KGHSH and CDR2 is LQKENI. The CDR3 sequence is 16 residues long. CDR3 in amino acids: CASSSQQGTVQETQYF. CDR3 bases: TGTGCCAGCTCATCTCAACAGGGAACGGTCCAAGAGACCCAGTACTTC.

V is TRBV5-6 and J is TRBJ1-6; D gene uncertain. CDR1 is SGHDT and CDR2 is YYEEEE in the germline V gene. V shed 0 bases and J shed 0 bases, with 10 bases lying between them. The CDR3 contains 17 residues. The CDR3 reads CASSLGPRSSYNSPLHF. CDR3 DNA sequence: TGTGCCAGCAGCTTGGGGCCGAGGAGCTCCTATAATTCACCCCTCCACTTT.

This clone was observed a few times. The CDR3 nucleotides read TGTGCCAGCAGCTTAGTATCGGGACAGGGAGGCGAGCAGTACTTC. As protein: CASSLVSGQGGEQYF. The V gene is TRBV7-2, the J gene TRBJ2-7, with 9 bases lining up with TRBD1. The length of the CDR3 is 15 residues. Germline CDR1 SGHTA, CDR2 FQGNSA. J gave up 6 bases and V 1 base, and 7 bases lay outside the gene matches. Full variable domain (remainder filled in from reference TRBV7-2 and TRBJ2-7): GAGVSQSPSNKVTEKGKDVELRCDPISGHTALYWYRQSLGQGLEFLIYFQGNSAPDKSGLPSDRFSAERTGGSVSTLTIQRTQQEDSAVYLCASSLVSGQGGEQYFGPGTRLTVT.

V is TRBV5-6 and J is TRBJ2-1; D unresolved. V shed 1 base and J shed 6 bases, with 17 bases lying between them. Germline V gene data show CDR1 as SGHDT and CDR2 as YYEEEE. This CDR3 spans 16 amino acids. The CDR3 region has the DNA TGTGCCAGCAGCTTGACCCCAATGGGCAGATCCAATGAGCAGTTCTTC. Translating it yields CASSLTPMGRSNEQFF. The complete variable domain, with remaining parts taken from reference TRBV5-6 and TRBJ2-1, reads DAGVTQSPTHLIKTRGQQVTLRCSPKSGHDTVSWYQQALGQGPQFIFQYYEEEERQRGNFPDRFSGHQFPNYSSELNVNALLLGDSALYLCASSLTPMGRSNEQFFGPGTRLTVL.

This clone was observed a few times. J is TRBJ2-5 and V is TRBV7-2, with D possibly being TRBD2 (5 bases). Germline-derived CDR1 and CDR2 are SGHTA and FQGNSA. V lost 2 bases to trimming and J lost 5 bases, with 15 bases between them. The CDR3 totals 15 residues. CDR3 nucleotide sequence: TGTGCCAGCAGCTTACGGGGAACGGTAGTTGAGACCCAGTACTTC. It translates to CASSLRGTVVETQYF. Full variable domain (remainder filled in from reference TRBV7-2 and TRBJ2-5): GAGVSQSPSNKVTEKGKDVELRCDPISGHTALYWYRQSLGQGLEFLIYFQGNSAPDKSGLPSDRFSAERTGGSVSTLTIQRTQQEDSAVYLCASSLRGTVVETQYFGPGTRLLVL.

This clone was counted a few times. The chain recombines TRBV2 with TRBJ2-1; 13 bases match TRBD2. The CDR3 is made up of 15 amino acids. Germline-derived CDR1 and CDR2 are SNHLY and FYNNEI. Germline trimming cut 7 bases from V and 8 bases from J; bases unmatched to any gene: 8. CDR3 loop: CASTRTLAGGYEQFF. The DNA of the CDR3 is TGTGCCAGCACCAGGACACTAGCGGGGGGGTATGAGCAGTTCTTC.

In this sample, this clone turned up a few times. The chain uses TRBV10-3 and TRBJ2-7, with a weak D call TRBD2 (6 bases). Germline CDR1 and CDR2: ENHRY and SYGVKD. The CDR3 sequence is 15 residues long. The germline V and J ends were trimmed by 5 bases and 5 bases, with 19 bases remaining between them. This CDR3 reads CAISQRSAGQDEQYF. Written as DNA, the CDR3 is TGTGCCATCAGTCAGAGGTCAGCGGGCCAGGACGAGCAGTACTTC.

This clone has only a few counts. The CDR3 DNA is TGTGCCAGCAGTGGTTACAGGGGGCGAAACACTGAAGCTTTCTTT. Its protein is CASSGYRGRNTEAFF. The rearrangement joins TRBV6-1 to TRBJ1-1; TRBD1 matches at 9 bases. CDR1 MNHNS and CDR2 SASEGT come from the germline V gene. With 4 bases clipped from V and 2 bases from J, the junction kept 5 bases outside the gene matches. This CDR3 is 15 amino acids long.

The chain is built from TRBV28 and TRBJ2-5; 7 bases align to TRBD1. The CDR3 consists of 15 residues. Losses at the gene ends were 7 bases for V and 5 bases for J; bases not matched to a gene: 13. Per germline, CDR1 MDHEN and CDR2 SYDVKM. The DNA for the CDR3 is TGTGCCAGCAACGCCGGATTTAGGGGGCGGGAGACCCAGTACTTC. Translation gives CASNAGFRGRETQYF.

The V and J genes are TRBV9 and TRBJ1-2, with TRBD1 matching over 9 bases. Germline V CDR1 and CDR2: SGDLS, YYNGEE. V dropped 3 bases and J dropped 4; count of bases not matched to a gene: 7. The CDR3 is made up of 15 amino acids. As DNA, the CDR3 is TGTGCCAGCAGCGCCCGGGACAGGGACCTCTATGGCTACACCTTC. Encoded protein: CASSARDRDLYGYTF. The variable domain in full, completed from reference TRBV9 and TRBJ1-2, reads DSGVTQTPKHLITATGQRVTLRCSPRSGDLSVYWYQQSLDQGLQFLIQYYNGEERAKGNILERFSAQQFPDLHSELNLSSLELGDSALYFCASSARDRDLYGYTFGSGTRLTVV.

Only a few counts were recorded for this clone. The gene calls are TRBV30 and TRBJ2-7, with a weak D call TRBD1 (5 bases). Trimming pared 4 bases from V and 0 bases from J, leaving 10 bases between. The CDR3 length is 13 residues. From germline, CDR1 is GTSNPN and CDR2 SVGIG (reference sequence). The CDR3 DNA follows: TGTGCCTGGACAGGGAAGAGCTCCTACGAGCAGTACTTC. Its protein is CAWTGKSSYEQYF.

This CDR3 reads CASSPRGLQETQYF. CDR3 DNA sequence: TGCGCCAGCAGTCCTAGGGGGCTTCAAGAGACCCAGTACTTC. V and J are TRBV5-1 and TRBJ2-5, with TRBD1 matching 7 bases. Trimming removed 5 bases from V and 2 bases from J; junction bases left unmatched: 6. Germline V lookup: CDR1 SGHRS, CDR2 YFSETQ. This CDR3 comprises 14 residues.

This clone was detected only a few times. The J gene is TRBJ2-1, the V gene TRBV5-4; 13 nucleotides align to TRBD2. From germline, CDR1 is SGHNT and CDR2 YYREEE (reference sequence). Trimming took 3 bases from V and 6 from J; bases not matched to a gene: 6. The CDR3 is 16 amino acids. The CDR3 DNA reads TGTGCCAGCAGCTGGGACGGGACTAGCGGGATCAATGAGCAGTTCTTC. This sequence encodes CASSWDGTSGINEQFF. The complete variable domain, with remaining parts taken from reference TRBV5-4 and TRBJ2-1, reads ETGVTQSPTHLIKTRGQQVTLRCSSQSGHNTVSWYQQALGQGPQFIFQYYREEENGRGNFPPRFSGLQFPNYSSELNVNALELDDSALYLCASSWDGTSGINEQFFGPGTRLTVL.